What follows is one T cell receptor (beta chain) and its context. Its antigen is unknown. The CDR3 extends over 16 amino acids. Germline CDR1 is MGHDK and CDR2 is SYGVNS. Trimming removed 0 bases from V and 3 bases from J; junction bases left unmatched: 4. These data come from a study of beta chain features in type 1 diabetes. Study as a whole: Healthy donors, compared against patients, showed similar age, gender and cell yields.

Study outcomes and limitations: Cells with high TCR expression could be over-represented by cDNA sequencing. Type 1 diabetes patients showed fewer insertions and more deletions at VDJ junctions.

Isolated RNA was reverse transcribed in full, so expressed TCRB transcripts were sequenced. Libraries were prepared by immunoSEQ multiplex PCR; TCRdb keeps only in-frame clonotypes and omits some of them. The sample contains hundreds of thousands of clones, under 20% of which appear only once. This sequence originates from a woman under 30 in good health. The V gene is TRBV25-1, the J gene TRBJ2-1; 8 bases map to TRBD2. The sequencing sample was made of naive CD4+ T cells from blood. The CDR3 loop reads CASSEYSSGRYNEQFF. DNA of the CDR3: TGTGCCAGCAGTGAATACTCTAGCGGGCGCTACAATGAGCAGTTCTTC.